This T cell receptor beta chain was sequenced during a study of blood T cell repertoires in COVID-19. Clones were sequenced by immunoSEQ multiplex PCR, and TCRdb holds only the in-frame ones, with some missing. Here the sample spans roughly 70,000 clones, more than 90% being singletons. Germline CDR1 is MGHRA and CDR2 is YSYEKL. The J segment lost 3 bases and the V segment lost 3 bases, leaving 5 bases of the junction unmatched. The CDR3 contains 14 residues. The TCR comes from a human donor with active COVID-19. The donor label of this sample is uncertain. Sequencing input: peripheral blood. The genes are TRBV4-1 and TRBJ2-7, with 7 bases that match TRBD2. CDR3 amino acids: CASSHRAGVYEQYF. For the CDR3, the DNA is TGCGCCAGCAGCCATCGCGCGGGAGTCTACGAGCAGTACTTC.